This TCR beta chain was recorded in a study of T cells in Graves' hyperthyroidism and ophthalmopathy. Across the study: At the time of initial diagnosis and before any treatment, peripheral blood was collected.

This clonotype has just a few counts. Researchers took RNA transcripts and amplified the TCR beta CDR3 regions from them. The study used the HTBI primer set for a first-round RT-PCR of the TCR CDR3. TCRdb re-called the multiplex PCR reads through MiXCR, storing one row per CDR3 protein. Of some 620,000 distinct CDR3 sequences listed, around 15% were seen once; the top ten hold less than 4.5%. Diagnoses were established using clinical symptoms, serum thyroxine and TRAb, thyroid ultrasound and orbital computed tomography. Using around 10 ml of fresh peripheral blood, PBMCs were prepared. The germline CDR1 and CDR2 sequences are SGHKS and YYEKEE (reference sequence). V was trimmed by 4 bases and J by 10 bases, leaving 9 bases between them. This CDR3 region has 11 residues.

V and J are TRBV5-5 and TRBJ2-1; possibly TRBD1 or TRBD2 for D (5 bases each). The receptor was isolated from a woman in her 30s with Graves' hyperthyroidism. Input material: blood. The CDR3 nucleotides are TGTGCCAGCAGCGTCGGGACGGAGCAGTTCTTC. Translating it yields CASSVGTEQFF. Full variable domain (rest looked up from reference TRBV5-5 and TRBJ2-1): DAGVTQSPTHLIKTRGQQVTLRCSPISGHKSVSWYQQVLGQGPQFIFQYYEKEERGRGNFPDRFSARQFPNYSSELNVNALLLGDSALYLCASSVGTEQFFGPGTRLTVL.